Each of the 11 T cell receptor beta chains below was sequenced from the same sample in a study of OX40 agonist ivuxolimab in advanced cancers. Profiling relied on immunoSEQ multiplex PCR, and the TCRdb table lists in-frame clones only, not all of them. The data hold roughly 100,000 clones, with about 86% observed a single time. The source was CD4+ or CD8+ T cells sorted from blood, collected in a trial of the OX40 agonist ivuxolimab. The receptors shown here come from an adult with an advanced solid tumor such as melanoma, head and neck, liver or kidney cancer.

The chain carries TRBV27 and TRBJ1-4; D gene unclear. The germline CDR1 and CDR2 sequences are MNHEY and SMNVEV (reference sequence). V lost 4 bases to trimming and J lost 2 bases, with 11 bases between them. This CDR3 has 15 residues. The CDR3 sequence is CASSSYGATNEKLFF. In DNA, the CDR3 is TGTGCCAGCAGTTCTTACGGAGCTACTAATGAAAAACTGTTTTTT.

V and J are TRBV4-2 and TRBJ2-3; weak D call: TRBD1 (5 bases). The CDR3 is made up of 14 amino acids. Trimming removed 8 bases from V and 4 bases from J, with 16 bases in between. From germline, CDR1 is LGHNA and CDR2 YNFKEQ. CDR3 sequence reads: CASRLGRDPDTQYF. CDR3 sequence (DNA): TGTGCCAGCCGGTTAGGCAGGGATCCAGATACGCAGTATTTT.

Comments on this clone: The sample holds other DNA sequences that translate to the same CDR3. This rearrangement joins TRBV18 to TRBJ2-5, with D hard to call. This CDR3 spans 11 amino acids. CDR1 KGHSH and CDR2 LQKENI come from the germline V gene. V gave up 3 bases and J gave up 3 bases, with 2 bases separating them. For the CDR3, the DNA is TGTGCCAGCTCACCGGAAGAGACCCAGTACTTC. Its translation is CASSPEETQYF.

The chain combines TRBV6-5 with TRBJ2-1; TRBD2 is a possible D gene (6 bases). Trimming took 2 bases from V and 1 from J, leaving 12 bases between them. The germline V gene has CDR1 MNHEY and CDR2 SVGAGI. The CDR3 covers 16 residues. CDR3 amino acids: CASSYGTGPSYNEQFF. As DNA, the CDR3 is TGTGCCAGCAGTTACGGGACTGGGCCTTCCTACAATGAGCAGTTCTTC.

V gene TRBV5-4 combines with J gene TRBJ2-5; TRBD2 matches 8 bases. This CDR3 contains 15 residues. V lost 1 base to trimming and J lost 2 bases; unmatched junction nucleotides: 4. Germline V CDR1 and CDR2: SGHNT, YYREEE (reference sequence). The CDR3 sequence: CASSLPSGGQETQYF. CDR3 DNA: TGTGCCAGCAGCTTGCCCAGCGGGGGACAAGAGACCCAGTACTTC. Full variable domain (missing parts from reference TRBV5-4 and TRBJ2-5): ETGVTQSPTHLIKTRGQQVTLRCSSQSGHNTVSWYQQALGQGPQFIFQYYREEENGRGNFPPRFSGLQFPNYSSELNVNALELDDSALYLCASSLPSGGQETQYFGPGTRLLVL.

J is TRBJ2-4 and V is TRBV19; 7 nucleotides match TRBD1. Germline V gene sequence: CDR1 LNHDA, CDR2 SQIVND (reference sequence). The CDR3 runs 14 residues. Germline trimming cut 4 bases from V and 5 bases from J; bases unmatched to any gene: 5. CDR3 sequence (DNA): TGTGCCAGTAGTAGAGGAACAGGGGAAAACATTCAGTACTTC. Translation: CASSRGTGENIQYF.

The chain employs TRBV11-2 and TRBJ1-1; D not resolved. The CDR3 totals 13 residues. Germline CDR1 is SGHAT and CDR2 is FQNNGV. V lost 0 bases, J lost 5 bases, and 7 bases lay in between. The CDR3 DNA reads as TGTGCCAGCAGCTTAGATACCTGGACTGAAGCTTTCTTT. Its translation is CASSLDTWTEAFF.

The CDR3 sequence is CAWSLDRGRKEGYTF. CDR3 DNA sequence: TGTGCCTGGAGTTTAGACAGGGGACGTAAAGAGGGCTACACCTTC. The V and J genes are TRBV30 and TRBJ1-2; 8 bases are shared with TRBD1. Germline CDR1 is GTSNPN and CDR2 is SVGIG (reference sequence). Trimming removed 2 bases from V and 8 bases from J; junction bases left unmatched: 13. The CDR3 consists of 15 residues.

The CDR3 DNA sequence: TGTGCCAGCAGCTTACTCGAGCAAACAAGCACAGATACGCAGTATTTT. It translates to CASSLLEQTSTDTQYF. This chain joins TRBV5-4 and TRBJ2-3; D gene unclear. CDR3 length: 16 amino acids. V was shortened by 2 bases and J by 0 bases, with 13 bases between the two germline ends. Germline V gives CDR1 SGHNT, CDR2 YYREEE (reference sequence). Supplemented by reference TRBV5-4 and TRBJ2-3, the full variable domain reads ETGVTQSPTHLIKTRGQQVTLRCSSQSGHNTVSWYQQALGQGPQFIFQYYREEENGRGNFPPRFSGLQFPNYSSELNVNALELDDSALYLCASSLLEQTSTDTQYFGPGTRLTVL.

V and J are TRBV5-4 and TRBJ1-2, with 10 bases matching TRBD1. Trimming cost V 5 bases and J 3 bases; bases outside gene matches: 7. Germline V CDR1 and CDR2: SGHNT, YYREEE (reference sequence). The CDR3 totals 15 residues. This CDR3 reads CASRSPGTGDYGYTF. CDR3 nucleotide sequence: TGTGCCAGCAGATCGCCCGGGACAGGGGACTATGGCTACACCTTC.

The CDR3 sequence: CASSFRVMGPNEQFF. Here the CDR3 DNA reads TGTGCCAGCAGCTTCCGGGTTATGGGCCCAAATGAGCAGTTCTTC. The chain couples TRBV6-5 to TRBJ2-1; the D is unclear. The germline gives CDR1 MNHEY, CDR2 SVGAGI. The CDR3 contains 15 residues. Trimming left V 6 bases short and J 7 bases short, with 19 bases between.